The rows below give T cell receptor beta chains drawn from one sample of a study of molecular identifiers for immune sequencing clone quantification. TCRdb itself ran the PCR reads through MiXCR, one entry per CDR3 protein. The sample consists of 40,000 to 65,000 distinct CDR3 sequences, approximately 34% of them appearing once. Sequencing was performed on naive CD8+ T cells from blood, with Jurkat cell RNA spiked in. The receptors come from a human donor in good health. Some libraries in this study had Jurkat cell RNA spiked in. Both conserved end residues are part of each CDR3. The D gene is left open where the match is weak. Clone size is stated in some rows and not others, as once, few, many or a class when expanded.

D gene,clone size,J gene,V gene,CDR3 DNA,CDR3 protein
TRBD2,few,TRBJ2-2,TRBV13,TGTGCCAGCAGCACGGGGGAGGGAGGAAACACCGGGGAGCTGTTTTTT,CASSTGEGGNTGELFF
.,many,TRBJ2-5,TRBV10-2,TGCGCCAGCGCTAACAGGTACCAAGAGACCCAGTACTTC,CASANRYQETQYF
.,.,TRBJ2-3,TRBV28,TGTGCCAGCGGCTTCTCCGCCGATTCCGGGAGCACAGATACGCAGTATTTT,CASGFSADSGSTDTQYF
TRBD1,.,TRBJ2-1,TRBV13,TGTGCCAGCAGCCCTCCTACGGACAGGGGGATTCGGGAGCAGTTCTTC,CASSPPTDRGIREQFF
.,.,TRBJ1-5,TRBV28,TGTGCCAGCAGTTTGCGGGATCCTCGGCCCCAGCATTTT,CASSLRDPRPQHF
.,many,TRBJ2-7,TRBV7-9,TGTGCCAGCAGCGGGACCGGGGAACTTACCTACGAGCAGTACTTC,CASSGTGELTYEQYF
.,many,TRBJ2-2,TRBV15,TGTGCCACCAGCACTTATCTAGCGCCGAACACCGGGGAGCTGTTTTTT,CATSTYLAPNTGELFF
.,many,TRBJ2-7,TRBV28,TGTGCCAGCAGTTCCCCCGGTTCCCCCTTCTACGAGCAGTACTTC,CASSSPGSPFYEQYF
TRBD2,many,TRBJ2-3,TRBV4-2,TGTGCCAGCAGCCCAGGGACTAGCGGCACAGATACGCAGTATTTT,CASSPGTSGTDTQYF
.,few,TRBJ2-3,TRBV27,TGTGCCAGCAGTTTTCTAGCGAGCACAGATACGCAGTATTTT,CASSFLASTDTQYF
.,.,TRBJ2-3,TRBV28,TGTGCCAGCAGTGTCGGAGGCACCACAGATACGCTGTATTTT,CASSVGGTTDTLYF
.,many,TRBJ2-7,TRBV28,TGTGCCGAAGGTCCAGGTTTATACGAGCAGTACTTC,CAEGPGLYEQYF
TRBD2,many,TRBJ2-7,TRBV7-2,TGTGCCAGCAGTGGGGCTAGCGGGCCTTACGAGCAGTACTTC,CASSGASGPYEQYF
TRBD1,many,TRBJ2-6,TRBV9,TGTGCCAGCAGCGTAGGACGGGACAGAAGGGGCTCTGGGGCCAACGTCCTGACTTTC,CASSVGRDRRGSGANVLTF
.,.,TRBJ2-7,TRBV6-1,TGTGCCAGCAGTGAAAGGGTGTACGAGCAGTACTTC,CASSERVYEQYF
.,few,TRBJ1-1,TRBV7-6,TGTGCCAGCAGCTTGGAAGGGAACACTGAAGCTTTCTTT,CASSLEGNTEAFF
.,.,TRBJ2-2,TRBV4-1,TGCGCCAGCAGCCAAGCATGGGGGAACACCGGGGAGCTGTTTTTT,CASSQAWGNTGELFF
TRBD1,.,TRBJ1-5,TRBV6-2/TRBV6-3,TGTGCCAGCAGTTTAGTTGTAGGACAGGGGCATAAGCCCCAGCATTTT,CASSLVVGQGHKPQHF
.,.,TRBJ1-1,TRBV13,TGTGCCAGCAGCTTAGTTCCGGCCCTGAACACTGAAGCTTTCTTT,CASSLVPALNTEAFF
.,.,TRBJ2-1,TRBV6-2/TRBV6-3,TGTGCCAGCAGTTATACGTCGTACAATGAGCAGTTCTTC,CASSYTSYNEQFF
.,.,TRBJ1-1,TRBV12-3/TRBV12-4,TGTGCCAGCAGACCTCTCCCACAGAACCTGAACACTGAAGCTTTCTTT,CASRPLPQNLNTEAFF
TRBD1,.,TRBJ1-4,TRBV10-3,TGTGCCATCAGTGAAACCGGGACAGATGAAAAACTGTTTTTT,CAISETGTDEKLFF
.,.,TRBJ2-5,TRBV7-9,TGTGCCAGCAGCTTGAGTAGTGGGCTTCCTAAAGAGACCCAGTACTTC,CASSLSSGLPKETQYF
.,few,TRBJ1-5,TRBV7-9,TGTGCCAGCAGCTTAGTGGGATCGGGAGGCAATCAGCCCCAGCATTTT,CASSLVGSGGNQPQHF
TRBD1,.,TRBJ2-5,TRBV5-3,TGTGTCAGCAGCCCGGGACAGGGTCAAGAGACCCAGTACTTC,CVSSPGQGQETQYF
.,.,TRBJ2-7,TRBV28,TGTGCCAGCAGCCCTTTTACTTTCGAGCAGTACTTC,CASSPFTFEQYF
TRBD2,.,TRBJ2-5,TRBV20-1,TGCAGTGCTAGAGAGGCAGGGAGGGGAGAGACCCAGTACTTC,CSAREAGRGETQYF
.,.,TRBJ2-7,TRBV11-2,TGTGCCAGCAGTCCTGGGACCACCTACGAGCAGAACTTC,CASSPGTTYEQNF
.,.,TRBJ2-1,TRBV20-1,TGCAGTGCTAGTTGGCCCGGCCCCTCATCGGACAATGAGCAGTTCTTC,CSASWPGPSSDNEQFF
TRBD1,.,TRBJ2-7,TRBV2,TGTGCCAGCAGTCGCACCCGGGACAGGGACTCCTACGAGCAGTACTTC,CASSRTRDRDSYEQYF
.,.,TRBJ1-5,TRBV28,TGTGCCAGCAGAGGGTATAGCAATCAGCCCCAGCATTTT,CASRGYSNQPQHF
.,few,TRBJ2-1,TRBV6-5,TGTGCCAGCAAAACCGACCAGAACCCCTACAATGAGCAGTTCTTC,CASKTDQNPYNEQFF
.,.,TRBJ1-5,TRBV28,TGTGCCAGCAGACTGACAGCATGGAGTCAGCCCCAGCATTTT,CASRLTAWSQPQHF
.,many,TRBJ1-2,TRBV6-5,TGTGCCAGCAGTTACTCCCGGCTAAACTATGGCTACACCTTC,CASSYSRLNYGYTF
TRBD2,few,TRBJ2-3,TRBV6-2/TRBV6-3,TGTGCCAGCAGTACGTCCCTAGCGGGAAAGAGGTATACGCAGTATTTT,CASSTSLAGKRYTQYF
TRBD2,.,TRBJ2-5,TRBV4-1,TGCGCCAGCAGCCAAGATTGGTTAGCGGGAGGTTTGGAGACCCAGTACTTC,CASSQDWLAGGLETQYF
TRBD1,few,TRBJ2-7,TRBV28,TGTGCCAGCAGTCCCCCGCGACAGGGGGCCTACGAGCAGTACTTC,CASSPPRQGAYEQYF
TRBD2,few,TRBJ2-3,TRBV28,TGTGCCATCTCGTCGCAGCGGGAGGTCGTAGATACGCAGTATTTT,CAISSQREVVDTQYF
.,.,TRBJ1-6,TRBV20-1,TGCAGTGCTAAAGTGAATCCTTATAATTCACCCCTCCACTTT,CSAKVNPYNSPLHF
.,.,TRBJ2-5,TRBV5-4,TGTGCCAGCAGCCCCGCTGGAGAGACCCAGTACTTC,CASSPAGETQYF
TRBD2,many,TRBJ2-5,TRBV5-1,TGCGCCAGCAGATCTCTAGCGGAGCAAGAGACCCAGTACTTC,CASRSLAEQETQYF
TRBD1,.,TRBJ2-7,TRBV9,TGTGCCAGCAGCGTAGGAGGGGGCAGGGCCTCCTACGAGCAGTACTTC,CASSVGGGRASYEQYF
TRBD2,few,TRBJ2-7,TRBV27,TGTGCCAGCAGCTGGACTAGCGGGAGGCTCCTAGACGAGCAGTACTTC,CASSWTSGRLLDEQYF
TRBD2,.,TRBJ2-2,TRBV5-6,TGTGCCAGCAGCTTGCCGGGACTAGCGGGCCTGACCGGGGAGCTGTTTTTT,CASSLPGLAGLTGELFF
.,few,TRBJ2-3,TRBV4-1,TGCGCCAGCAGCCCCCAGATCAACACAGATACGCAGTATTTT,CASSPQINTDTQYF
.,.,TRBJ2-2,TRBV19,TGTGCCAGTAGTGAGGGACCGAACACCGGGGAGCTGATTTTT,CASSEGPNTGELIF
TRBD2,.,TRBJ2-1,TRBV18,TGTGCCAGCTCACCATTCGCCCCCCTAGCGGGAGACGGCAATGAGCAGTTCTTC,CASSPFAPLAGDGNEQFF
TRBD2,many,TRBJ2-1,TRBV7-2,TGTGCCAGCAGCCATAGCGGGAGAAATGAGCAGTTCTTC,CASSHSGRNEQFF
.,many,TRBJ1-2,TRBV29-1,TGCAGCGTTGAAGAGGGTTTCCACTATGGCTACACCTTC,CSVEEGFHYGYTF
.,many,TRBJ2-3,TRBV6-1,TGTGCCAGCCACACAGATACGCAGTATTTT,CASHTDTQYF
.,few,TRBJ2-3,TRBV27,TGTGCCAGCAGTTTATCTCCGAGCGAGTCGAGCACAGATACGCAGTATTTT,CASSLSPSESSTDTQYF
.,many,TRBJ2-2,TRBV5-6,TGTGCCAGCAGCTTGGTCCCGAGGAATTTCGCGAACACCGGGGAGCTGTTTTTT,CASSLVPRNFANTGELFF
.,many,TRBJ2-3,TRBV28,TGTGCCAGCAGTCTGGGGAGTGGGCGGGGAATCACAGATACGCAGTATTTT,CASSLGSGRGITDTQYF
.,.,TRBJ2-7,TRBV12-3/TRBV12-4,TGTGCCAGCAGTTTAGCCAGGTTCCCCGGGGACTTC,CASSLARFPGDF
TRBD1,.,TRBJ2-2,TRBV28,TGTGCCAGCACCGAAGGACAGGGCGGGTACGGGGAGCTGTTTTTT,CASTEGQGGYGELFF
.,few,TRBJ2-4,TRBV4-1,TGCGCCAGCAGCCAAGTTCTGGGGGCGTTAGGCAAAAACATTCAGTACTTC,CASSQVLGALGKNIQYF
.,.,TRBJ2-5,TRBV6-6,TGTGCCAGCAGTTACACAGGCTTCCAAGAGACCCAGTACTTC,CASSYTGFQETQYF
.,many,TRBJ2-2,TRBV20-1,TGCAGTGCTAGTTTATGGACCGGGGAGCTGTTTTTT,CSASLWTGELFF
.,.,TRBJ2-2,TRBV24-1,TGTGCCACCAGTGATTTGACGGTGATCACCGGGGAGCTGTTTTTT,CATSDLTVITGELFF
.,.,TRBJ2-2,TRBV27,TGTGCCAGCAGTTTACCCGTCTCTCCCCTAAACACCGGGGAGCTGTTTTTT,CASSLPVSPLNTGELFF